What follows is one T cell receptor beta chain and its context. The target antigen is unknown. The CDR3 spans 15 residues. J lost 2 bases, V lost 6 bases, and 4 bases had no gene match. Germline V CDR1 and CDR2: MNHNY, SVGAGI (reference sequence). These data are taken from a study of OX40 agonist ivuxolimab in advanced cancers. The overall study: Therapy given before enrollment (anti-PD-1, anti-PD-L1 or anti-CTLA-4) was allowed, and over 35% had some.

Profiling relied on immunoSEQ multiplex PCR, and the TCRdb table lists in-frame clones only, not all of them. The data show 90,000 to 120,000 clones, 91% seen once. Study results and limitations: Expanded clones were, on average, more numerous in CD8+ T cells than in CD4+.

J is TRBJ2-7 and V is TRBV6-6; 13 nucleotides align to TRBD2. This material consisted of CD4+ or CD8+ T cells sorted from blood, taken in a trial of the OX40 agonist ivuxolimab. The TCR originated in an adult with an advanced solid tumor such as melanoma, head and neck, liver or kidney cancer. DNA for the CDR3: TGTGCCAGCAGGGGTGGGACTAGCGGGGCCTACGAGCAGTACTTC. Protein: CASRGGTSGAYEQYF.